Presented here are 7 T cell receptor beta chains from one specimen sequenced in a study of blood T cell repertoires in COVID-19. Clones were read by immunoSEQ multiplex PCR, and TCRdb kept only the in-frame ones, dropping some. This table has 65,000 to 90,000 clones, over 80% appearing once. Sequencing was done on a sample of peripheral blood. The receptor source for this set is a woman aged 80 or older with acute or convalescent COVID-19.

The V and J genes are TRBV11-2 and TRBJ2-1; D gene ambiguous. Deletions cut 1 base from V and 1 base from J, with 14 bases between. This CDR3 has 17 residues. CDR1 SGHAT and CDR2 FQNNGV come from the germline V gene. The CDR3 DNA is TGTGCCAGCAGCTTAGTCTTCGGTGGAGCGTCCTACAATGAGCAGTTCTTC. Its translation is CASSLVFGGASYNEQFF.

The V gene is TRBV7-3, the J gene TRBJ2-1; 8 bases agree with TRBD1. Germline lookup yields CDR1 SGHTA and CDR2 FQGTGA. This CDR3 spans 15 amino acids. V trimming: 5 bases; J trimming: 2 bases; junction bases outside the gene matches: 5. DNA of the CDR3: TGTGCCAGCAGCCCCCGACAGGGGCCCTACAATGAGCAGTTCTTC. Protein sequence: CASSPRQGPYNEQFF. Combining the CDR3 with reference TRBV7-3 and TRBJ2-1 gives the whole variable domain GAGVSQTPSNKVTEKGKYVELRCDPISGHTALYWYRQSLGQGPEFLIYFQGTGAADDSGLPNDRFFAVRPEGSVSTLKIQRTERGDSAVYLCASSPRQGPYNEQFFGPGTRLTVL.

This clone was detected a few times. The genes are TRBV7-9 and TRBJ2-6; 9 nucleotides line up with TRBD1. The CDR3 loop spans 16 amino acids. Germline lookup yields CDR1 SEHNR and CDR2 FQNEAQ (reference sequence). V shed 3 bases, J shed 0 bases, and the junction held 0 bases outside the gene matches. The CDR3 spells CASSLDRGSGANVLTF. The CDR3 DNA is TGTGCCAGCAGCTTGGACAGGGGCTCTGGGGCCAACGTCCTGACTTTC.

J is TRBJ2-2 and V is TRBV2; D perhaps matches TRBD2 (5 bases). CDR3 length equals 16 residues. Trimming removed 4 bases at V and 2 bases at J, with 14 bases between. Germline CDR1 is SNHLY and CDR2 is FYNNEI. CDR3 nucleotide sequence: TGTGCCAGCAGTGGCAGCGGACGCTCAAACACCGGGGAGCTGTTTTTT. The encoded protein is CASSGSGRSNTGELFF. Complete variable domain (other parts from reference TRBV2 and TRBJ2-2): EPEVTQTPSHQVTQMGQEVILRCVPISNHLYFYWYRQILGQKVEFLVSFYNNEISEKSEIFDDQFSVERPDGSNFTLKIRSTKLEDSAMYFCASSGSGRSNTGELFFGEGSRLTVL.

The chain links TRBV12-5 to TRBJ2-4; 10 nucleotides match TRBD2. The CDR3 has 14 residues. Trimming removed 1 base from V and 8 bases from J; junction bases left unmatched: 2. Germline CDR1 reads LGHNT; CDR2 reads FRNRAP. The CDR3 nucleotides are TGTGCTAGTGGTTTGGCTACTAGCGGGGACATTCAGTACTTC. Protein sequence: CASGLATSGDIQYF.

This chain connects TRBV5-6 to TRBJ2-5, with TRBD1 identical over 9 bases. V lost 4 bases and J lost 5; bases outside the gene matches: 6. Germline V gene data show CDR1 as SGHDT and CDR2 as YYEEEE. This CDR3 has 14 amino acids. The CDR3 spells CASSAQGAGETQYF. The CDR3 DNA reads as TGTGCCAGCAGCGCACAGGGGGCTGGGGAGACCCAGTACTTC.

The chain joins TRBV5-5 to TRBJ2-5; TRBD1 matches 9 bases. This CDR3 spans 14 amino acids. V gave up 5 bases and J gave up 5 bases; unmatched junction bases: 7. Germline CDR1 SGHKS, CDR2 YYEKEE (reference sequence). DNA of the CDR3: TGTGCCAGCAGATACAGGGGGCTGGAGGAGACCCAGTACTTC. It specifies CASRYRGLEETQYF.